Listed below are T cell receptor beta chains from one sample, sequenced in a study of vaccination effects on CD4 cells after COVID-19. Antigen specificity for these receptors is unknown. Libraries were prepared by immunoSEQ multiplex PCR; TCRdb keeps only in-frame clonotypes and omits some of them. The sample lists fewer than 30,000 clones; 65% to 75% were seen once. The specimen was CD4+ T cells from PBMCs cultured with SARS-CoV-2 spike peptides, collected before COVID-19 vaccination. The receptors were sampled from a human donor who received a COVID-19 vaccine. Both conserved end residues are part of each CDR3. The D gene is left open where the match is weak. Only part of the rows carry a size: once, few, many, or a class if the clone is expanded.

j_call	d_call	clone_size	v_call	cdr3_nt	cdr3_aa
TRBJ1-1	NA	few	TRBV29-1	TGCAGCGTTTTCAGGACATCAAGCACTGAAGCTTTCTTT	CSVFRTSSTEAFF
TRBJ2-1	NA	NA	TRBV2	TGTGCCAGCAGCCCAATAGGAGCACAAACCTACAATGAGCAGTTCTTC	CASSPIGAQTYNEQFF
TRBJ2-7	TRBD1	NA	TRBV4-1	TGCGCCAGCAGCCAGGGCACAGGGGGCGCGTCCTACGAGCAGTACTTC	CASSQGTGGASYEQYF
TRBJ1-1	TRBD1	few	TRBV29-1	TGCAGCGTTTGGACAGGTCCCACTGAAGCTTTCTTT	CSVWTGPTEAFF
TRBJ2-2	TRBD2	few	TRBV12-5	TGTGCTAGTGGTTCCGCGCTAGCGGGAAGATATTCCGGGGAGCTGTTTTTT	CASGSALAGRYSGELFF
TRBJ2-1	NA	few	TRBV14	TGTGCCAGCAGCCAAGGACCTGAGCAGTTCTTC	CASSQGPEQFF
TRBJ2-6	TRBD1	large	TRBV20-1	TGCAGTGCTAGTCCTATAGACAGGGCTGGGGCCAACGTCCTGACTTTC	CSASPIDRAGANVLTF
TRBJ2-7	NA	NA	TRBV5-5	TGTGCCAGCAGCTATAGCGGAAAGACCTACGAGCAGTACTTC	CASSYSGKTYEQYF
TRBJ2-3	NA	NA	TRBV10-3	TGTGCCATCAGTGACATTGGGACGGGGGAGACAGATACGCAGTATTTT	CAISDIGTGETDTQYF
TRBJ1-5	TRBD1	NA	TRBV7-2	TGTGCCAGCAGCTTAGTGTCAGGGGGCCAAAGCAATCAGCCCCAGCATTTT	CASSLVSGGQSNQPQHF
TRBJ2-3	TRBD2	NA	TRBV5-1	TGCGCCAGCAGCTTGGTCTTAGCGGGGGGGACAGATACGCAGTATTTT	CASSLVLAGGTDTQYF
TRBJ2-7	TRBD2	few	TRBV7-9	TGTGCCAGCAGCCCTAGCGGGGGGGCCTACGAGCAGTACTTC	CASSPSGGAYEQYF
TRBJ1-1	NA	few	TRBV7-9	TGTGCCAGCAGCTCGGGGAGTACTATATCGAACACTGAAGCTTTCTTT	CASSSGSTISNTEAFF
TRBJ1-3	NA	NA	TRBV6-5	TGTGCCAGCAGTTACTCGACAATCGAATTAGGAAACACCATATATTTT	CASSYSTIELGNTIYF
TRBJ1-2	TRBD1	NA	TRBV19	TGTGCCAGTAGTGACAGGGGGCGAAGGGGCTACACCTTC	CASSDRGRRGYTF
TRBJ1-2	TRBD1	NA	TRBV5-1	TGCGCCAGCAGCTTGGAGGGACAGGGGACACCCCGGGGCTACACCTTC	CASSLEGQGTPRGYTF
TRBJ1-3	NA	NA	TRBV19	TGTGCCAGTAGTATATCGGGGATCTCTGGAAACACCATATATTTT	CASSISGISGNTIYF
TRBJ2-7	NA	once	TRBV5-1	TGCGCCAGCAGCGTGACCTACGAGCAGTACTTC	CASSVTYEQYF
TRBJ2-1	NA	once	TRBV6-5	TGTGCCAGCAGCCAACGCAGGGTCGGTTACAATGAGCAGTTCTTC	CASSQRRVGYNEQFF
TRBJ2-7	NA	few	TRBV2	TGTGCCAGCAGTGAAGGGATAAGGCAGGGGCAGTACTTC	CASSEGIRQGQYF
TRBJ2-2	NA	NA	TRBV14	TGTGCCAGCAGCCCGGACACCGGGGAGCTGTTTTTT	CASSPDTGELFF
TRBJ1-1	NA	NA	TRBV7-2	TGTGCCAGCAGCTTAACCGGACAGTTGACTGAAGCTTTCTTT	CASSLTGQLTEAFF
TRBJ2-1	NA	few	TRBV12-3/TRBV12-4	TGTGCCAGCAGTTTCCGATCGGAGCAGTTCTTC	CASSFRSEQFF
TRBJ1-2	NA	NA	TRBV18	TGTGCCAGCTCACCACCGGCTGACTATGGCTACACCTTC	CASSPPADYGYTF
TRBJ1-4	NA	NA	TRBV27	TGTGCCAGCAGTTTTGCCCGGGAAAAACTGTTTTTT	CASSFAREKLFF
TRBJ2-2	NA	NA	TRBV5-1	TGCGCCAGCAGCTTGGAGGCCAGGGGAGCGAACACCGGGGAGCTGTTTTTT	CASSLEARGANTGELFF
TRBJ2-7	NA	NA	TRBV28	TGTGCCAGCAGCTCCCCAGGGTCCCAATCTTTATACGAGCAGTACTTC	CASSSPGSQSLYEQYF
TRBJ2-5	TRBD2	NA	TRBV5-1	TGCGCCAGCAAGGCTAGCGGGGGAGAAGAGACCCAGTACTTC	CASKASGGEETQYF
TRBJ2-1	TRBD2	NA	TRBV7-2	TGTGCCAGCAGCCCTCCGGGACTAGCGGGAAAGAATGAGCAGTTCTTC	CASSPPGLAGKNEQFF
TRBJ2-1	TRBD1	NA	TRBV11-3	TGTGCCAGCAGCCATGAACAGGGGGCCATCTACAATGAGCAGTTCTTC	CASSHEQGAIYNEQFF
TRBJ1-1	NA	NA	TRBV6-1	TGTGCCAGCAGTGAACGCAGTCGAGAGGACACTGAAGCTTTCTTT	CASSERSREDTEAFF
TRBJ2-1	NA	NA	TRBV6-1	TGTGCCAGCAGTGAAGTGGGGGATGAGCGGTTCTTC	CASSEVGDERFF
TRBJ1-2	TRBD1	few	TRBV7-9	TGTGCCAGCAGTCCGCGGACAGGGAGCGGCTACACCTTC	CASSPRTGSGYTF
TRBJ1-3	NA	NA	TRBV5-4	TGTGCCAGCAGCTTGGCCTCGGCAGGGTGGGCAAACACCATATATTTT	CASSLASAGWANTIYF
TRBJ2-5	NA	NA	TRBV5-4	TGTGCCAGCAGCTTAGAAGACGGGCCCCAAGAGACCCAGTACTTC	CASSLEDGPQETQYF
TRBJ2-7	TRBD2	NA	TRBV4-1	TGCGCCAGCAGCCAAAAGGGACTAGCGGCCGACGAGCAGTACTTC	CASSQKGLAADEQYF
TRBJ2-5	NA	NA	TRBV15	TGTGCCACCAGCAGAGAGGCCGGGGAGACCCAGTACTTC	CATSREAGETQYF
TRBJ1-4	TRBD1	NA	TRBV4-1	TGCGCCAGCAGCCAAGAGTGGACAGGGACGAACCGTGCAACTAATGAAAAACTGTTTTTT	CASSQEWTGTNRATNEKLFF
TRBJ1-3	NA	NA	TRBV7-9	TGTGCCAGCAGCTTTTACCAACCTCCAGGTTTCGGAAACACCATATATTTT	CASSFYQPPGFGNTIYF
TRBJ2-7	TRBD2	NA	TRBV29-1	TGCAGCGTTGTCTCTCGGTCTAGCGGGAGGCCCTTCTCCTACGAGCAGTACTTC	CSVVSRSSGRPFSYEQYF
TRBJ2-7	NA	NA	TRBV10-3	TGTGCCATCAGTCTAAAAAAAGGGACACCCATTGGATACGAGCAGTACTTC	CAISLKKGTPIGYEQYF
TRBJ2-5	NA	NA	TRBV5-8	TGTGCCAGCAGCTTTGGCCGGGGGATGCAAGAGACCCAGTACTTC	CASSFGRGMQETQYF
TRBJ1-2	TRBD1	NA	TRBV7-9	TGTGCCAGCAGGGGGAGGGACAGGCAGAAAGGCTACACCTTC	CASRGRDRQKGYTF
TRBJ1-2	NA	NA	TRBV5-1	TGCGCCAGCAGCTTGGACAGGGTAGATGGCTACACCTTC	CASSLDRVDGYTF
TRBJ1-3	NA	NA	TRBV12-3/TRBV12-4	TGTGCCAGCAGCCGGGCCGCAGACACCATATATTTT	CASSRAADTIYF
TRBJ2-2	NA	NA	TRBV9	TGTGCCAGCAGCGTAGGGACGATGAACACCGGGGAGCTGTTTTTT	CASSVGTMNTGELFF
TRBJ2-5	NA	NA	TRBV5-1	TGCGCCAGCAGCTTGAGCGCTCGCGGGGAACACGAGACCCAGTACTTC	CASSLSARGEHETQYF
TRBJ1-2	TRBD1	NA	TRBV20-1	TGCAGTGCTAGTGAACCCGGGACAGCCAACTATGGCTACACCTTC	CSASEPGTANYGYTF
TRBJ2-2	NA	NA	TRBV5-1	TGCGCCAGCAGCCCGTGGTCAAAGAACACCGGGGAGCTGTTTTTT	CASSPWSKNTGELFF
TRBJ2-5	TRBD1	once	TRBV5-1	TGCGCCAGCAGCAGTGGGACAGGGAACTCGGAGACCCAGTACTTC	CASSSGTGNSETQYF
TRBJ1-1	NA	few	TRBV6-4	TGTGCCAGCAGGGACAGTCTGAGGAACACTGAAGCTTTCTTT	CASRDSLRNTEAFF
TRBJ1-1	NA	once	TRBV5-1	TGCGCCAGCAGCCCCGAGCACAGGCCGAACACTGAAGCTTTCTTT	CASSPEHRPNTEAFF
TRBJ2-7	TRBD2	few	TRBV29-1	TGCAGCGTTGACGGGCGAGCGGGAGGGCACAACGAGCAGTACTTC	CSVDGRAGGHNEQYF
TRBJ1-2	TRBD1	NA	TRBV9	TGTGCCAGCAGTGATACAGGGGACTATGGCTACACCTTC	CASSDTGDYGYTF
TRBJ1-1	NA	NA	TRBV11-3	TGTGCCAGCAGCTCCCAGGAGGGAGGTACTGAAGCTTTCTTT	CASSSQEGGTEAFF